The source of this T cell receptor beta chain is a study of blood T cell repertoires in COVID-19 (dated by TCRdb to 2018 to 2021). Regarding the research as a whole: The collaborator samples originated in the United States, Italy and Spain and spanned the acute and convalescent phases of COVID-19. The repertoires were released in a freely available public database meant as a resource for research on the immune response to SARS-CoV-2. The material from the prospective study consisted of cDNA or gDNA derived from T cells, B-cell-depleted T cells, or PBMCs. Samples were obtained from the ongoing ImmuneRACE study (first 160 participants) and from 1,254 subjects provided by 6 global collaborators. Sample metadata almost always included a de-identified subject ID, COVID-19 status, age in years and sex. Deeply sampled blood TCRbeta repertoires from subjects exposed to, actively infected with, or recovered from COVID-19 were included in the dataset. Where HLA class I and class II types were available, the types were taken from metadata supplied by the sample provider, not from assay-based typing. The research as a whole found: Clinical and demographic metadata were provided uncurated, with the amount varying by source and participant.

A word on this clone: This receptor's antigen is unknown. Qualities for individual bases were not recorded, and no much larger clone is one base off.

TCRbeta CDR3 regions were amplified from genomic DNA by means of the immunoSEQ Assay, a bias-controlled multiplex PCR. The original pipeline was this. The number of nucleated cells in each sample was estimated by amplification of reference gene primers within the assay. To quantify the absolute abundance of each unique TCRbeta CDR3 rearrangement, sequence reads were collapsed and filtered. For each sample, productive Simpson clonality was calculated by taking the square root of Simpson's diversity index across productive rearrangements. TCRdb re-hosts the immuneACCESS table, in-frame sequences only. Its copies lack some clones; in the studies checked, an unresolved V gene accounts for under half of them, and the cause for the rest is not known. The V and J calls and clone size are taken from that table; D and trimming were inferred from the DNA. The sample contains 240,000 or so clones, 70% to 85% of them found a single time. The ten biggest clones cover 2.5% to 4% of the sample.

Each collaborating institution followed its own protocols to collect whole blood in K2EDTA tubes. For TCRbeta analysis, collaborator samples were shipped as frozen whole blood, as isolated PBMCs, or as DNA extracted from either sample type. CDR1 MNHEY and CDR2 SVGEGT are derived from the germline V gene. Deletion took 2 bases off V and 0 bases off J, with a span of 20 bases between the germline ends. There are 20 amino acids in the CDR3, from cysteine to phenylalanine inclusive. The kept DNA is CDR3 alone, 60 bases in frame from the first base. Sequencing input: peripheral blood. The chain employs TRBV6-2 or TRBV6-3 and TRBJ1-6; the D region possibly corresponds to TRBD1 (6 bases align). The source is a woman at least 80 years old with acute or convalescent COVID-19. In nucleotide form, the sequence is TGTGCCAGCAGTTACGAACGGGGGGCTATTGGGAGCTCCTATAATTCACCCCTCCACTTT. Translated, this is CASSYERGAIGSSYNSPLHF.